A single TCR beta chain is shown here with its context. The CDR3 length is 18 residues. The germline gives CDR1 MNHNS, CDR2 SASEGT. Trimming removed 2 bases from V and 8 bases from J, with 27 bases in between. The data were produced by immunoSEQ multiplex PCR, yet TCRdb's version contains in-frame clones alone and is incomplete. Counted here are 15,000 to 17,000 clones, roughly 74% occurring once; the ten biggest clones make up approximately 3.5%. This sample stems from a study of graft-versus-host responses after intestinal transplantation. Processing of graft tissue released intraepithelial and lamina propria lymphocytes.

This material consisted of ileum tissue, taken 14 days after transplant. The origin of this receptor is a human patient who received an intestinal transplant, so some T cells may come from the graft donor. The chain links TRBV6-1 to TRBJ1-1; D is possibly TRBD1 (5 bases). The DNA of the CDR3 is TGTGCCAGCAGTGAAAGCCCTCCCCAGGGTCGGACTGACGAAGAAGCTTTCTTT. It yields the protein CASSESPPQGRTDEEAFF.